This entry lists 18 T cell receptor beta chains sequenced from one sample in a study of blood T cell repertoires in COVID-19. Some clones are missing from TCRdb's copy, which holds only in-frame ones; the method was immunoSEQ multiplex PCR. The top ten hold around 1% of the sample, which has 380,000 or so clones, approximately 77% seen once. The sample taken for sequencing was peripheral blood. These receptors originate from a human donor with acute or convalescent COVID-19. The donor label of this sample is uncertain.

V and J are TRBV7-9 and TRBJ1-1, with unresolved D. V lost 3 bases and J lost 0, with 11 bases in between. Germline V gene data show CDR1 as SEHNR and CDR2 as FQNEAQ (reference sequence). The CDR3 is 15 amino acids. The chain's CDR3 is CASSLRGAMNTEAFF. As DNA, the CDR3 is TGTGCCAGCAGCTTGAGAGGAGCTATGAACACTGAAGCTTTCTTT. The full variable domain, its missing parts supplied by reference TRBV7-9 and TRBJ1-1, is DTGVSQNPRHKITKRGQNVTFRCDPISEHNRLYWYRQTLGQGPEFLTYFQNEAQLEKSRLLSDRFSAERPKGSFSTLEIQRTEQGDSAMYLCASSLRGAMNTEAFFGQGTRLTVV.

The chain is built from TRBV18 and TRBJ1-2, with 9 bases fitting TRBD1. The CDR3 has 14 amino acids. Germline loops: CDR1 KGHSH, CDR2 LQKENI. V gave up 6 bases and J gave up 7 bases; unmatched junction bases: 9. The CDR3 DNA sequence: TGTGCCAGCTCCACAGGGGGCACGGTCTCTGGCTACACCTTC. Protein: CASSTGGTVSGYTF.

This chain uses TRBV5-1 with TRBJ2-7; 7 bases are a match to TRBD2. The length of the CDR3 is 13 residues. The junction had 4 bases not matched to a gene; V was cut back by 1 base and J by 6 bases. Germline V lookup: CDR1 SGHRS, CDR2 YFSETQ. CDR3 bases: TGCGCCAGCAGCTTGTACGTAGCGGGCGAGCAGTACTTC. Protein: CASSLYVAGEQYF.

This clone has a single count. This sequence joins TRBV11-2 and TRBJ2-1; 9 nucleotides agree with TRBD2. This CDR3 has 16 residues. V trimming: 0 bases; J trimming: 8 bases; junction bases outside the gene matches: 8. CDR1 and CDR2 from the germline V gene are SGHAT and FQNNGV. CDR3 DNA: TGTGCCAGCAGCTTAGATGTTAGCGGGACTAGCTATGAGCAGTTCTTC. Translating it yields CASSLDVSGTSYEQFF.

This sequence joins TRBV2 and TRBJ1-4; D is perhaps TRBD1 (5 bases). V was shortened by 5 bases and J by 0 bases, with 10 bases between the two germline ends. CDR1 is SNHLY, CDR2 FYNNEI, per germline. This CDR3 is 15 amino acids long. In DNA, the CDR3 is TGTGCCAGCAGTCAGGAACAGGCAACTAATGAAAAACTGTTTTTT. Encoded protein: CASSQEQATNEKLFF.

The chain joins TRBV7-8 to TRBJ1-1; perhaps TRBD1 as D (5 bases). The V end lost 5 bases, the J end lost 0 bases, and 13 bases lay between the germline ends. Per germline, CDR1 SGHVS and CDR2 FQNEAQ. CDR3 size: 15 residues. The CDR3 reads CASSIEGWMNTEAFF. The CDR3 DNA sequence: TGTGCCAGCAGCATAGAGGGGTGGATGAACACTGAAGCTTTCTTT.

Details on this clone: Within the sample, other DNA sequences also encode this same CDR3. The chain carries TRBV10-3 and TRBJ1-1, with D unresolved. This CDR3 contains 14 residues. Germline CDR1 reads ENHRY; CDR2 reads SYGVKD. The V and J ends lost 2 bases and 0 bases respectively, with 7 bases between them. The CDR3 loop is CAISEPGLNTEAFF. The CDR3 DNA reads TGTGCCATCAGTGAGCCGGGATTGAACACTGAAGCTTTCTTT.

The chain uses TRBV3-1 (or the pseudogene TRBV3-2) and TRBJ2-3; D may be TRBD2 (5 bases). V was clipped by 4 bases and J by 2 bases, with 10 bases between them. CDR1 and CDR2 from the germline V gene are LGHDT and YNNKEL (reference sequence). CDR3 length equals 14 residues. The CDR3 reads CASSLTGVTDTQYF. The DNA for the CDR3 is TGTGCCAGCAGCCTCACCGGGGTCACAGATACGCAGTATTTT.

For this clone: Distinct nucleotide sequences in the sample also encode this CDR3. The CDR3 sequence: CSARTGETQYF. The CDR3 DNA reads as TGCAGTGCTAGAACGGGGGAGACCCAGTACTTC. The V and J genes are TRBV20-1 and TRBJ2-5; D may be TRBD2 (5 bases). Between the trimmed V and J ends, which lost 2 bases and 5 bases, there was a span of 6 bases. This CDR3 contains 11 residues. Germline values: CDR1 DFQATT, CDR2 SNEGSKA (reference sequence).

CDR3 loop: CASSVGGERIYEQYF. DNA for the CDR3: TGTGCCAGCAGCGTAGGAGGAGAGCGAATCTACGAGCAGTACTTC. This chain connects TRBV9 to TRBJ2-7; D is uncertain. The CDR3 contains 15 residues. V was clipped by 0 bases and J by 3 bases, with 13 bases between them. CDR1 is SGDLS and CDR2 is YYNGEE in the germline V gene. Full variable domain (rest looked up from reference TRBV9 and TRBJ2-7): DSGVTQTPKHLITATGQRVTLRCSPRSGDLSVYWYQQSLDQGLQFLIQYYNGEERAKGNILERFSAQQFPDLHSELNLSSLELGDSALYFCASSVGGERIYEQYFGPGTRLTVT.

The chain employs TRBV20-1 and TRBJ1-5; weak D call: TRBD1 (5 bases). The V and J ends lost 3 bases and 6 bases respectively, with 9 bases between them. Germline CDR1 DFQATT, CDR2 SNEGSKA (reference sequence). The CDR3 extends over 12 amino acids. CDR3 in amino acids: CSASQGFQPQHF. CDR3 sequence (DNA): TGCAGTGCTAGTCAGGGTTTTCAGCCCCAGCATTTT.

The rearrangement uses TRBV7-8 and TRBJ1-3; D unclear. V gave up 7 bases and J gave up 2 bases, with 18 bases separating them. CDR3 size: 16 residues. Germline V gene sequence: CDR1 SGHVS, CDR2 FQNEAQ. The CDR3 sequence is CASTPLRVVAGNTIYF. The DNA of the CDR3 is TGTGCCAGCACCCCCCTGAGGGTCGTGGCTGGAAACACCATATATTTT.

The chain combines TRBV2 with TRBJ1-1, with D possibly being TRBD1 (5 bases). The V end lost 7 bases, the J end lost 0 bases, and 12 bases lay between the germline ends. This CDR3 contains 14 residues. CDR1 SNHLY and CDR2 FYNNEI come from the germline V gene. CDR3 amino acids: CASNPQGLNTEAFF. CDR3 coding DNA: TGTGCCAGCAATCCCCAGGGATTGAACACTGAAGCTTTCTTT.

The chain employs TRBV3-1 (or the pseudogene TRBV3-2) and TRBJ2-7, with 9 bases aligning to TRBD2. The germline V gene has CDR1 LGHDT and CDR2 YNNKEL (reference sequence). The CDR3 consists of 16 residues. V was clipped by 5 bases and J by 0 bases; unmatched bases: 8. The CDR3 DNA is TGTGCCAGCAGCGGTACCACTAGCGGGCTCTCCTACGAGCAGTACTTC. Translating it yields CASSGTTSGLSYEQYF.

The rearrangement links TRBV6-1 to TRBJ1-2, with D unclear. The length of the CDR3 is 13 residues. Trimming removed 3 bases at V and 6 bases at J, with 11 bases between. Germline loops: CDR1 MNHNS, CDR2 SASEGT. CDR3 nucleotides: TGTGCCAGCAGTGATCGGGTCCCGCATGGCTACACCTTC. Translating gives CASSDRVPHGYTF.

V is TRBV5-4 and J is TRBJ2-6, with D perhaps TRBD2 (6 bases). V was clipped by 4 bases and J by 3 bases, with 11 bases between them. Germline CDR1 and CDR2: SGHNT and YYREEE (reference sequence). This CDR3 comprises 15 residues. CDR3 sequence (DNA): TGTGCCAGCAGCGCAATCGGGGGTGGGGCCAACGTCCTGACTTTC. Its translation: CASSAIGGGANVLTF.

This clone showed up just a few times. The chain joins TRBV6-1 to TRBJ2-2; 10 bases are a match to TRBD1. The CDR3 loop spans 15 amino acids. Germline V gene sequence: CDR1 MNHNS, CDR2 SASEGT. V lost 1 base, J lost 4 bases, and 0 bases stayed unmatched. Written as DNA, the CDR3 is TGTGCCAGCAGTGAAGGGACAGGGGGCACCGGGGAGCTGTTTTTT. Its translation: CASSEGTGGTGELFF.

The chain combines TRBV28 with TRBJ2-4, with TRBD2 matching 8 bases. Germline V lookup: CDR1 MDHEN, CDR2 SYDVKM. J lost 1 base, V lost 3 bases, and 5 bases had no gene match. The CDR3 runs to 16 residues. As DNA, the CDR3 is TGTGCCAGCAGTTTCATTAGCGGGGAGGCCAAAAACATTCAGTACTTC. Protein: CASSFISGEAKNIQYF.